Listed below are T cell receptor beta chains from one sample, sequenced in a study of cytomegalovirus exposure and HLA in healthy donors. This table comes from immunoSEQ multiplex PCR, and its TCRdb copy is limited to in-frame clones, with some not included. The table lists about 190,000 clones, about four fifths of them singletons. The sequenced material came from PBMCs. These receptors all come from a young man in good health and CMV-seropositive. Each CDR3 is given with its conserved first and last residue. The D gene is left open where the match is weak. A clone size is listed for some rows: how often the clone was seen (once, few, many), or a class if it is expanded.

cdr3_aa cdr3_nt j_call v_call d_call clone_size
CASSTRLAGGSGTQYF TGTGCCAGTAGTACCCGACTAGCGGGAGGAAGTGGTACGCAGTATTTT TRBJ2-3 TRBV19 TRBD2 .
CASSKFRDSGSRETQYF TGTGCCAGCAGCAAATTCCGGGATAGCGGGTCCCGGGAGACCCAGTACTTC TRBJ2-5 TRBV7-2 TRBD2 .
CASSLVAGYTEAFF TGTGCCAGCAGCTTAGTAGCCGGGTACACTGAAGCTTTCTTT TRBJ1-1 TRBV7-8 . .
CASSLGTGPDQPQHF TGTGCCAGCAGCTTGGGGACAGGCCCGGATCAGCCCCAGCATTTT TRBJ1-5 TRBV5-8 TRBD1 .
CASSLSIGTGKYNEQFF TGTGCCAGCAGCCTCTCCATCGGGACAGGGAAATACAATGAGCAGTTCTTC TRBJ2-1 TRBV11-1 TRBD1 .
CASSPSTSGGAVEQYF TGTGCCAGCTCACCTTCGACTAGCGGGGGGGCAGTGGAGCAGTACTTC TRBJ2-7 TRBV18 TRBD2 .
CSVVLEGLPWGQYF TGCAGCGTTGTGTTAGAGGGACTCCCCTGGGGGCAGTACTTC TRBJ2-7 TRBV29-1 . .
CASSPEPASGELFF TGTGCCAGCAGCCCTGAGCCGGCTAGCGGGGAGCTGTTTTTT TRBJ2-2 TRBV6-4 . .
CASSVVMGLNTEAFF TGTGCCAGCAGCGTAGTTATGGGCTTGAACACTGAAGCTTTCTTT TRBJ1-1 TRBV9 . .
CASRVSDRTYEQYF TGTGCCAGCAGAGTCTCCGACAGGACCTACGAGCAGTACTTC TRBJ2-7 TRBV6-8 . .
CATAAGELFF TGTGCCACCGCGGCCGGGGAGCTGTTTTTT TRBJ2-2 TRBV6-6 . .
CASSEQGNRNQPQHF TGTGCCAGCAGTGAACAGGGGAATCGCAATCAGCCCCAGCATTTT TRBJ1-5 TRBV6-1 . .
CASSDSETTGELFF TGTGCCAGCAGTGACTCTGAAACAACCGGGGAGCTGTTTTTT TRBJ2-2 TRBV6-4 . many
CASSQGGELFF TGTGCCAGCAGTCAGGGCGGGGAGCTGTTTTTT TRBJ2-2 TRBV6-1 . .
CASSPGIADYQETQYF TGTGCCAGCAGTCCCGGGATAGCGGATTACCAAGAGACCCAGTACTTC TRBJ2-5 TRBV9 . once
CATSRELAGAQVRDTGELFF TGTGCCACCAGCAGAGAGCTAGCAGGGGCCCAAGTAAGAGACACCGGGGAGCTGTTTTTT TRBJ2-2 TRBV15 . once
CSVGPETQYF TGCAGCGTTGGGCCCGAGACCCAGTACTTC TRBJ2-5 TRBV29-1 . .
CASSGRGGNQPQHF TGTGCCAGCTCCGGTCGGGGAGGCAATCAGCCCCAGCATTTT TRBJ1-5 TRBV18 . .
CAWSVQVAEQYF TGTGCCTGGAGTGTTCAGGTTGCCGAGCAGTACTTC TRBJ2-7 TRBV30 . .
CSASRQGARF TGCAGTGCTAGTCGCCAGGGGGCGCGATTT TRBJ1-1 TRBV20-1 TRBD1 .
CAIKRDRGLSTEAFF TGTGCCATTAAACGGGACAGGGGGCTGAGTACTGAAGCTTTCTTT TRBJ1-1 TRBV19 TRBD1 .
CASDRVAGANVLTF TGTGCCAGCGACAGGGTGGCTGGGGCCAACGTCCTGACTTTC TRBJ2-6 TRBV5-6 TRBD1 .